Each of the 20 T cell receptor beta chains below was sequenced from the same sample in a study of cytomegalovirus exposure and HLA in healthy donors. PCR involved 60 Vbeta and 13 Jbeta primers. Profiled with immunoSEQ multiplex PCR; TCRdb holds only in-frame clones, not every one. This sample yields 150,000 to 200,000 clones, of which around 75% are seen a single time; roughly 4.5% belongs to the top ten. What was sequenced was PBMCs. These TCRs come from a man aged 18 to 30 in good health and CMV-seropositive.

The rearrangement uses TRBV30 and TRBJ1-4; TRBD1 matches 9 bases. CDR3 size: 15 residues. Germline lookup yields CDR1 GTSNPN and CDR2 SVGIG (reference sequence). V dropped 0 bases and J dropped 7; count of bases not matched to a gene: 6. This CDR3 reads CAWSVTGGVFEKLFF. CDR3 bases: TGTGCCTGGAGTGTAACAGGGGGCGTTTTTGAAAAACTGTTTTTT. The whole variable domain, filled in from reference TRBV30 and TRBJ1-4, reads SQTIHQWPATLVQPVGSPLSLECTVEGTSNPNLYWYRQAAGRGLQLLFYSVGIGQISSEVPQNLSASRPQDRQFILSSKKLLLSDSGFYLCAWSVTGGVFEKLFFGSGTQLSVL.

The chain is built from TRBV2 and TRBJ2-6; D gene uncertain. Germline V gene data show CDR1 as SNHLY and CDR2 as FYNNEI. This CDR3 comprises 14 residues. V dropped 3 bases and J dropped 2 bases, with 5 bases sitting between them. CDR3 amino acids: CASSETPGANVLTF. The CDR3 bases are TGTGCCAGCAGTGAGACTCCTGGGGCCAACGTCCTGACTTTC. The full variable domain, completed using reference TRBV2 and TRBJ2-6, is EPEVTQTPSHQVTQMGQEVILRCVPISNHLYFYWYRQILGQKVEFLVSFYNNEISEKSEIFDDQFSVERPDGSNFTLKIRSTKLEDSAMYFCASSETPGANVLTFGAGSRLTVL.

In DNA, the CDR3 is TGTGCCAGCAGTTCCGGGACAGGGAGCGGCAATCAGCCCCAGCATTTT. Protein product: CASSSGTGSGNQPQHF. This chain connects TRBV28 to TRBJ1-5; 9 positions agree with TRBD1. CDR3 length: 16 residues. In germline, CDR1 is MDHEN, CDR2 SYDVKM. V shed 4 bases, J shed 2 bases, and the junction held 6 bases outside the gene matches.

This chain's CDR3 is CASSEVGGQIFRGPQHF. CDR3 coding DNA: TGTGCCAGCAGTGAAGTAGGAGGACAGATATTCCGAGGTCCCCAGCATTTT. The rearrangement joins TRBV6-1 to TRBJ1-5, with D perhaps TRBD1 (6 bases). This CDR3 is built from 17 residues. Trimming removed 1 base at V and 10 bases at J, with 23 bases between. The germline CDR1 and CDR2 sequences are MNHNS and SASEGT.

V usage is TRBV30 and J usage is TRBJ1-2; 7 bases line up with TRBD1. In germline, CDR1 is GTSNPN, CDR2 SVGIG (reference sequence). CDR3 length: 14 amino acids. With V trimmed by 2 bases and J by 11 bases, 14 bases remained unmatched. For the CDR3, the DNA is TGTGCCTGGAGTACCCAGGTCCACCGGGACAGTTACACCTTC. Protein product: CAWSTQVHRDSYTF.

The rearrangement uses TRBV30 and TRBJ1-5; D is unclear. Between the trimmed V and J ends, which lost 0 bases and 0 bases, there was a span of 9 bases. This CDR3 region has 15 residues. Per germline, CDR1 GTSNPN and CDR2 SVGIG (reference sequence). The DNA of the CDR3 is TGTGCCTGGAGTGTAAACCTACCTAGCAATCAGCCCCAGCATTTT. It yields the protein CAWSVNLPSNQPQHF.

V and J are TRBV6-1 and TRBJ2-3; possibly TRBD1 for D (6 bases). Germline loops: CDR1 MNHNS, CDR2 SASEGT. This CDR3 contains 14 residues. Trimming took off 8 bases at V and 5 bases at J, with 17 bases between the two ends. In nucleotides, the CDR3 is TGTGCCAGCGGCTATCAGGGGTTTGGAGATACGCAGTATTTT. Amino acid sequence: CASGYQGFGDTQYF.

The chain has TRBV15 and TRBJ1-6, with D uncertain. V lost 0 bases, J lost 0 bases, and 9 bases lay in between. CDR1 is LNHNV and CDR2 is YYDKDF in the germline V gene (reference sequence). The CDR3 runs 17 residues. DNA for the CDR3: TGTGCCACCAGCAGAGATAGCTCCAGCTCCTATAATTCACCCCTCCACTTT. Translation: CATSRDSSSSYNSPLHF.

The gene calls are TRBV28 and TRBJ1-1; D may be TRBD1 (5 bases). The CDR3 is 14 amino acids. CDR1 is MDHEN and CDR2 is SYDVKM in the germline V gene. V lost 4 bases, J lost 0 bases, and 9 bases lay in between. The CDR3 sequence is CASSSGVVNTEAFF. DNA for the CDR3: TGTGCCAGCAGTTCGGGGGTAGTGAACACTGAAGCTTTCTTT.

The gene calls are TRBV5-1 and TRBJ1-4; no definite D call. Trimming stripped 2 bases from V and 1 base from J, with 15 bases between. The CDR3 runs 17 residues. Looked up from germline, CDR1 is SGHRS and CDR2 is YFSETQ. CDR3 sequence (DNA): TGCGCCAGCAGCTTCTCCGGGTTTTATGGAACTAATGAAAAACTGTTTTTT. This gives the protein CASSFSGFYGTNEKLFF.

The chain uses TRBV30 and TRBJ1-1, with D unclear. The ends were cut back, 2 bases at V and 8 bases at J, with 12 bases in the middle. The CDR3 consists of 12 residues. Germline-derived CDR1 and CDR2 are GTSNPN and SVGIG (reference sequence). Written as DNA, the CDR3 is TGTGCCTGGAGTTATGCGACTCGGGAAGCTTTCTTT. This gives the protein CAWSYATREAFF.

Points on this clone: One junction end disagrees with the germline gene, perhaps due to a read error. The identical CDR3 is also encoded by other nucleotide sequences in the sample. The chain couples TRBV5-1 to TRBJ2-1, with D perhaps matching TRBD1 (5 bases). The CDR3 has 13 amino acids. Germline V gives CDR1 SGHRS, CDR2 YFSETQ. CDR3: CASSFAGHNEQFF. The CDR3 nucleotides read TGCGCCAGTAGCTTTGCAGGGCACAATGAGCAGTTCTTC.

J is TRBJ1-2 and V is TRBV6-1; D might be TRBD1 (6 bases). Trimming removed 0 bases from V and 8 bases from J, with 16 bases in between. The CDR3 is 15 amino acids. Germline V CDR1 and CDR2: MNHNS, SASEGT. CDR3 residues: CASSEAWTVRYGYTF. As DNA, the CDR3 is TGTGCCAGCAGTGAAGCGTGGACAGTCAGGTACGGCTACACCTTC.

The CDR3 loop is CASSFIAGGGETQYF. The CDR3 bases are TGTGCCAGCAGTTTTATAGCAGGGGGCGGAGAGACCCAGTACTTC. The chain recombines TRBV27 with TRBJ2-5, with 8 bases lining up with TRBD1. The trim removed 3 bases at V and 4 bases at J, leaving 7 bases unmatched. The CDR3 length is 15 residues. Germline-derived CDR1 and CDR2 are MNHEY and SMNVEV (reference sequence).

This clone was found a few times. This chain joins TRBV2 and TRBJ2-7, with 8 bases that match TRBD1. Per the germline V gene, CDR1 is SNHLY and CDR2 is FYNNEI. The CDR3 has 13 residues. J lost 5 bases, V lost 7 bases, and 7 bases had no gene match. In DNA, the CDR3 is TGTGCCAGCAAGGCAGGGGGCATCGACGAGCAGTACGTC. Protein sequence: CASKAGGIDEQYV.

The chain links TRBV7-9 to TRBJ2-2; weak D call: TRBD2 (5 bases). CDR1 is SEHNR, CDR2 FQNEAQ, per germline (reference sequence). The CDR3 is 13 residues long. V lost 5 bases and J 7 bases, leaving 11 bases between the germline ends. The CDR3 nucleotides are TGTGCCAGCAGCCCGGCGGGTTTCGGGGAGCTGTTTTTT. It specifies CASSPAGFGELFF. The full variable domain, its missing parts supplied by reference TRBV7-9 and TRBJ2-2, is DTGVSQNPRHKITKRGQNVTFRCDPISEHNRLYWYRQTLGQGPEFLTYFQNEAQLEKSRLLSDRFSAERPKGSFSTLEIQRTEQGDSAMYLCASSPAGFGELFFGEGSRLTVL.

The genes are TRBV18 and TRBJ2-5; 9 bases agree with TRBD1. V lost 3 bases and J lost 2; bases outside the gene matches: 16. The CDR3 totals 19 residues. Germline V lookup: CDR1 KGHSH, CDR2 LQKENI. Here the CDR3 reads CASSPRVTGQGRGQETQYF. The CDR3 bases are TGTGCCAGCTCACCGCGGGTAACCGGACAGGGGCGTGGGCAAGAGACCCAGTACTTC.

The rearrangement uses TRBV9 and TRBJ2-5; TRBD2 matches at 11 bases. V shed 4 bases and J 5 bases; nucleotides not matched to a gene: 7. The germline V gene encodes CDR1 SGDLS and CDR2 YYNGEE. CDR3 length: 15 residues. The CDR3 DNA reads TGTGCCAGCAGCCCCCGGACTAGCGGGCGGGAGACCCAGTACTTC. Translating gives CASSPRTSGRETQYF.

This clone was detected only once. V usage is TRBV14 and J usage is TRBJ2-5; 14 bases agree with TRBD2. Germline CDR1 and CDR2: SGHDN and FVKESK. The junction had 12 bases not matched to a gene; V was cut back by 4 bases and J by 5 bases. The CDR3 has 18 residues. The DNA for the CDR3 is TGTGCCAGCAGCCGATGGATGGGACTAGCGGGAGCGTGGGAGACCCAGTACTTC. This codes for CASSRWMGLAGAWETQYF.

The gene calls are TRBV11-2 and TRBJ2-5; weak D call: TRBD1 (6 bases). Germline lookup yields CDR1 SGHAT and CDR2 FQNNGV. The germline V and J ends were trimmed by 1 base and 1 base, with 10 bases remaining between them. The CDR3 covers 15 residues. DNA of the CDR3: TGTGCCAGCAGCTTAGGGTGGGGGCCCCAAGAGACCCAGTACTTC. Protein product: CASSLGWGPQETQYF.